The 9 T cell receptor beta chains reported below all come from one sample, sequenced in a study of cytotoxic CD8 clonotypes in ibrutinib-treated CLL. The protocol was immunoSEQ multiplex PCR, while the TCRdb copy is restricted to in-frame clones and leaves out a portion. The sample yields about 68,000 clones, 68% seen once. This material consisted of PBMCs, taken after 12 months of ibrutinib treatment. All receptors come from a human donor with chronic lymphocytic leukemia.

The J gene is TRBJ2-7, the V gene TRBV19, with 10 bases matching TRBD1. Germline CDR1 and CDR2: LNHDA and SQIVND (reference sequence). CDR3 size: 14 residues. The J segment lost 5 bases and the V segment lost 7 bases, leaving 8 bases of the junction unmatched. DNA of the CDR3: TGTGCCAGTATGTCGGGACAGGGGACCGACGAGCAGTACTTC. It encodes CASMSGQGTDEQYF.

The chain combines TRBV5-1 with TRBJ1-1; no clear D gene. The V end was cut by 3 bases, the J end by 0 bases, with 6 bases between. The CDR3 totals 13 residues. Germline lookup yields CDR1 SGHRS and CDR2 YFSETQ. CDR3 DNA: TGCGCCAGCAGCTCCTGGATGAACACTGAAGCTTTCTTT. It specifies CASSSWMNTEAFF.

This clone was found a few times. The genes are TRBV19 and TRBJ1-2; TRBD1 aligns across 7 bases. V dropped 6 bases and J dropped 2; count of bases not matched to a gene: 15. The CDR3 totals 17 residues. Germline V lookup: CDR1 LNHDA, CDR2 SQIVND (reference sequence). For the CDR3, the DNA is TGTGCCAGTAGGACAGCGACAGGGATCTGGGACAACTATGGCTACACCTTC. The encoded protein is CASRTATGIWDNYGYTF.

The chain uses TRBV29-1 and TRBJ2-7; D may match TRBD1 or TRBD2 (5 bases each). Per the germline V gene, CDR1 is SQVTM and CDR2 is ANQGSEA. V shed 4 bases and J shed 2 bases, with 9 bases lying between them. The CDR3 sequence is 12 residues long. The CDR3 loop reads CSVGGNTYEQYF. The CDR3 DNA is TGCAGCGTTGGGGGGAATACCTACGAGCAGTACTTC.

V gene TRBV6-1 combines with J gene TRBJ1-4; D call uncertain. Germline V gene sequence: CDR1 MNHNS, CDR2 SASEGT. The CDR3 loop spans 16 amino acids. Deletions cut 0 bases from V and 0 bases from J, with 8 bases between. Written as DNA, the CDR3 is TGTGCCAGCAGTGAAGCTGGGGTTACAACTAATGAAAAACTGTTTTTT. It specifies CASSEAGVTTNEKLFF.

The chain employs TRBV29-1 and TRBJ1-2; D unclear. Trimming removed 8 bases from V and 3 bases from J, with 16 bases in between. The germline CDR1 and CDR2 sequences are SQVTM and ANQGSEA. CDR3 length: 13 amino acids. The CDR3 region has the DNA TGCAGCTCAGAAGCTCTGGCCTACTATGGCTACACCTTC. Protein: CSSEALAYYGYTF.

On this clone: Other nucleotide sequences from this sample produce the same CDR3. The genes are TRBV6-5 and TRBJ2-3; the D is unclear. Trimming removed 0 bases at V and 5 bases at J, with 3 bases between. Per germline, CDR1 MNHEY and CDR2 SVGAGI. The CDR3 is made up of 12 amino acids. The DNA of the CDR3 is TGTGCCAGCAGTTACTCAGGAGATACGCAGTATTTT. It is translated as CASSYSGDTQYF.

The V gene is TRBV6-1, the J gene TRBJ1-2; maybe TRBD1 (5 bases). Germline V lookup: CDR1 MNHNS, CDR2 SASEGT. The CDR3 sequence is 13 residues long. The V end lost 8 bases, the J end lost 8 bases, and 18 bases lay between the germline ends. The CDR3 loop is CASPGGSYWGYTF. CDR3 coding DNA: TGTGCCAGCCCTGGGGGGTCGTACTGGGGCTACACCTTC.

The V gene is TRBV7-2, the J gene TRBJ1-2, with D possibly matching TRBD1 (6 bases). Deletions cut 1 base from V and 7 bases from J, with 13 bases between. CDR1 and CDR2 (germline): SGHTA, FQGNSA. The CDR3 covers 14 residues. Written as DNA, the CDR3 is TGTGCCAGCAGCTTAGTTCGGGGGCCGGGTGGCTACACCTTC. This sequence encodes CASSLVRGPGGYTF.